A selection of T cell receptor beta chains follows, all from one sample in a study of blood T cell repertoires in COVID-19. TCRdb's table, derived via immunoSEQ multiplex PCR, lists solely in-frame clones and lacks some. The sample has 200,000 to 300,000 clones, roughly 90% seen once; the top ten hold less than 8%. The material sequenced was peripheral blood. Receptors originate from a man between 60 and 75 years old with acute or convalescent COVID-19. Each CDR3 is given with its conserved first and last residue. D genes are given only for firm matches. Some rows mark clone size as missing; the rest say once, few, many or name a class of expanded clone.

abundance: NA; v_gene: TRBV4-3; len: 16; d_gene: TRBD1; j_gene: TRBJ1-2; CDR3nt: TGCGCCAGCAGCGAGGACAGGGAAACTTTTAACTATGGCTACACCTTC; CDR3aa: CASSEDRETFNYGYTF
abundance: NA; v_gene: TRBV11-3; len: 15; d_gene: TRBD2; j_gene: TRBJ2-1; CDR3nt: TGTGCCAGCAGCTTAGAAACTAGCGGGAGGAATGAGCAGTTCTTC; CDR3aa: CASSLETSGRNEQFF
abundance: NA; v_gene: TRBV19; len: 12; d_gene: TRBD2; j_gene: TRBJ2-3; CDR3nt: TGTGCCAGTAGTCCGAGGGAGGGGTTTGAGTATTTT; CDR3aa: CASSPREGFEYF
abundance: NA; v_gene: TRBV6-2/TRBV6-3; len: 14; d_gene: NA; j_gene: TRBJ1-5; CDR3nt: TGTGCCAGCAGTACCGGGACACAAGATCAGCCCCAGCATTTT; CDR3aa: CASSTGTQDQPQHF
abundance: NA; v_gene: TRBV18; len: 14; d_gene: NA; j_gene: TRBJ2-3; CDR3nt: TGTGCCAGCTCACCACTTATCGGGAAAGATACGCAGTATTTT; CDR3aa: CASSPLIGKDTQYF
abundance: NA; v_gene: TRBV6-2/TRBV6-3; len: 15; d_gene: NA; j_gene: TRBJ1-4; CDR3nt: TGTGCCAGCAGCCGAACCGCAGGGGTGGGTGAAAAACTGTTTTTT; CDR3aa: CASSRTAGVGEKLFF
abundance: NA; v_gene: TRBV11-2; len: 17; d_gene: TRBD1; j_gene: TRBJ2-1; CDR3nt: TGTGCCAGCAGCTTATGGTTGAGGGACAGGGTTTTCAATGAGCAGTTCTTC; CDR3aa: CASSLWLRDRVFNEQFF
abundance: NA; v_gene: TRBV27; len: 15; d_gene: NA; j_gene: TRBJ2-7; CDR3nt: TGTGCCAGCAGTTTAAGGTGGCAGGACTCCTACGAGCAGTACTTC; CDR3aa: CASSLRWQDSYEQYF
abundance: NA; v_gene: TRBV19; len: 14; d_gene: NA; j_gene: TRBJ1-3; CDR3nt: TGTGCCAGTAAGACACGTTACTCTGGAAACACCATATATTTT; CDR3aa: CASKTRYSGNTIYF
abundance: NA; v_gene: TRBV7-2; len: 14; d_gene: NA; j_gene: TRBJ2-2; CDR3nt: TGTGCCAGCAGCTCCGGACTCAACACCGGGGAGCTGTTTTTT; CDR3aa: CASSSGLNTGELFF
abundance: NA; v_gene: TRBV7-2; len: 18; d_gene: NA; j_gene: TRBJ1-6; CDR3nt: TGTGCCAGCAGCTTAGCGATAAGGAGGGGCGGGTATAATTCACCCCTCCACTTT; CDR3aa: CASSLAIRRGGYNSPLHF
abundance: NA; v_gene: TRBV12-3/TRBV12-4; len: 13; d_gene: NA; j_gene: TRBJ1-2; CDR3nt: TGTGCCAGCAGTTTAGCGTCCAGCTATGGCTACACCTTC; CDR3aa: CASSLASSYGYTF
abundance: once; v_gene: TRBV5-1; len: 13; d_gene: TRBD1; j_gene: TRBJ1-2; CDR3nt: TGCGCCAGCAGCTTGGGACAGGGTCGTGGCTACACCTTC; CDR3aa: CASSLGQGRGYTF
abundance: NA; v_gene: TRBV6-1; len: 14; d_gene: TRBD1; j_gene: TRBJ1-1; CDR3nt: TGTGCCAGCAGTGACAGGGGGCGAGGCACTGAAGCTTTCTTT; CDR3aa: CASSDRGRGTEAFF
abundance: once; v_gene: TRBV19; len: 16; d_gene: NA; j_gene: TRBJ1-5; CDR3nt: TGTGCCAGGGTGCGTGGGAGATACAATAGCAATCAGCCCCAGCATTTT; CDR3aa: CARVRGRYNSNQPQHF
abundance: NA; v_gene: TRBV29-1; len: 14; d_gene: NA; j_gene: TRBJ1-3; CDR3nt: TGCAGCGCCCAAGGGGTCAGCTCTGGAAACACCATATATTTT; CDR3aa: CSAQGVSSGNTIYF
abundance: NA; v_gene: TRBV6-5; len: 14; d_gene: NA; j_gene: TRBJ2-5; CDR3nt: TGTGCCAGCAGTTCCCAACGGGGGGCAGAGACCCAGTACTTC; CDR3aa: CASSSQRGAETQYF
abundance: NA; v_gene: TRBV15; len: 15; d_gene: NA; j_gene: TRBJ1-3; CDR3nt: TGTGCCACCAGCAGAGACAGGGCCTCTGGAAACACCATATATTTT; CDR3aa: CATSRDRASGNTIYF
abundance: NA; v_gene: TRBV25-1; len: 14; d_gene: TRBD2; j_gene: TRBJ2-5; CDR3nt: TGTGCCAGCAAACATAGCGGGAGGGGGGAGACCCAGTACTTC; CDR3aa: CASKHSGRGETQYF
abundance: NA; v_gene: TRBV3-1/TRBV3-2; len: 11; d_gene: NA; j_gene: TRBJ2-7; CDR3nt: TGTGCCAGCGGACTACCCTACGAGCAGTACTTC; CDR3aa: CASGLPYEQYF
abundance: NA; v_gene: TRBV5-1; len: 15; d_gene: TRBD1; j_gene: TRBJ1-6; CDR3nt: TGCGCCAGCAGCTATGGGACAGATTCTTATTCACCCCTCCACTTT; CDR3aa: CASSYGTDSYSPLHF
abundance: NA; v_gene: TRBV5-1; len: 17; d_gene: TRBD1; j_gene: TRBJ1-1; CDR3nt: TGCGCCAGCAGCTTTCCCTCAGGGGGGAGCATGAACACTGAAGCTTTCTTT; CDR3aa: CASSFPSGGSMNTEAFF
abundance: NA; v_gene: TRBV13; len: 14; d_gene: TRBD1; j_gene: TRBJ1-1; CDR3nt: TGTGCCAGCAGCCCGCGGACAGGGGGCACTGAAGCTTTCTTT; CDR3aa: CASSPRTGGTEAFF
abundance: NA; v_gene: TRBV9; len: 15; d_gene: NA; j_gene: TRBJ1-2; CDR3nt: TGTGCCAGCAGCGTAGCGGTGGGCCTTAACTATGGCTACACCTTC; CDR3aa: CASSVAVGLNYGYTF
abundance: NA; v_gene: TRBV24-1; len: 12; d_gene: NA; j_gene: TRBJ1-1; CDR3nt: TGTGCCACCAGTGAGGCGGACACTGAAGCTTTCTTT; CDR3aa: CATSEADTEAFF
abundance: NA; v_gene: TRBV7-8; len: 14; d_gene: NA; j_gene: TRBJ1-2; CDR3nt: TGTGCCAGCAGCTTAGAACCACAGGTTTATGGCTACACCTTC; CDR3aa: CASSLEPQVYGYTF
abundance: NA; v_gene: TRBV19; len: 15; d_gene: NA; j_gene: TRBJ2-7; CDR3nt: TGTGCCAGTAGTACCCCTCAGGGTGGGGTTTACGAGCAGTACTTC; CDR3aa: CASSTPQGGVYEQYF
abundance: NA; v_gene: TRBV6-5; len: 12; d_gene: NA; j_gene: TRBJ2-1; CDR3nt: TGTGCCAGCAGTTATGCGAATTCTGAGCAGTTCTTC; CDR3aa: CASSYANSEQFF
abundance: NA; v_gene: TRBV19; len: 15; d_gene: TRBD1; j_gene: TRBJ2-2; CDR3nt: TGTGCCAGTAGTGCGGACAGGGGGCCGGGCGGGGAGCTGTTTTTT; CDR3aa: CASSADRGPGGELFF
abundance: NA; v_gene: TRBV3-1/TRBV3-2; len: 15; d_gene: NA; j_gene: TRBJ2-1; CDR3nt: TGTGCCAGCAGCCTTCGGAAGGGGTCCTACAATGAGCAGTTCTTC; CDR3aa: CASSLRKGSYNEQFF
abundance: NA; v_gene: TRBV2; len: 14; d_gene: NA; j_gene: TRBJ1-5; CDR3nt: TGTGCCAGCAGTCCAGGGTTTGGGAATCAGCCCCAGCATTTT; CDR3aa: CASSPGFGNQPQHF
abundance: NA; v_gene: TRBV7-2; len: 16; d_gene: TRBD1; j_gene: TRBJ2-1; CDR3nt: TGTGCCAGCAGCCGTACCGGGACAGGTTGGGTTAATGAGCAGTTCTTC; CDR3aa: CASSRTGTGWVNEQFF
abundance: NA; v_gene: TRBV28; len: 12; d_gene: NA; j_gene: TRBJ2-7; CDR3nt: TGTGCCAGCAGCCCTCTCCCCTACGAGCAGTACTTC; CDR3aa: CASSPLPYEQYF
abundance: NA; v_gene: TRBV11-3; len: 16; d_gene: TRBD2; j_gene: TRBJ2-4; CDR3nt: TGTGCCAGCAGCTTTGAGCGGGAGGTTGTCAAAAACATTCAGTACTTC; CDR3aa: CASSFEREVVKNIQYF
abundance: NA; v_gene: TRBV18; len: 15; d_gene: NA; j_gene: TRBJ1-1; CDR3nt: TGTGCCAGCTCACCAGTAGCCGGCCTAGGGGCTGAAGCTTTCTTT; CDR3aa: CASSPVAGLGAEAFF
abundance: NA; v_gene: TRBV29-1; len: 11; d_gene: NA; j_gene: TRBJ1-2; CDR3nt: TGCAGCGTTAGAGGGAACTATGGCTACACCTTC; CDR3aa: CSVRGNYGYTF
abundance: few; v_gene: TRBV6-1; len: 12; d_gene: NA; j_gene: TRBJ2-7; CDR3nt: TGTGCCAGCAGTGAATTGACAGGTTTTAAGTACTTC; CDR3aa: CASSELTGFKYF
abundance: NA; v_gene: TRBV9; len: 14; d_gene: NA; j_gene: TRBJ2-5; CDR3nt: TGTGCCAGCAGCGCGCATCAGGGTCAAGAGACCCAGTACTTC; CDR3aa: CASSAHQGQETQYF
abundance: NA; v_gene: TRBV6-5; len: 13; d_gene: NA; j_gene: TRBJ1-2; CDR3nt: TGTGCCAGCAGCCTTGGACTGGGGTCTAGCTACACCTTC; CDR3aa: CASSLGLGSSYTF
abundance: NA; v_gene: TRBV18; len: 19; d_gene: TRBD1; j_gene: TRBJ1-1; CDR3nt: TGTGCCAGCTCACCGGAACAGGGGGCGTTGATCGGTTTGAACACTGAAGCTTTCTTT; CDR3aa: CASSPEQGALIGLNTEAFF
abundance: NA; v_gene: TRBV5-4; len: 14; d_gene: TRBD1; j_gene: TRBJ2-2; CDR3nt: TGTGCCAGCAGCTTACAGGGGGGCACCGGGGAGCTGTTTTTT; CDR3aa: CASSLQGGTGELFF
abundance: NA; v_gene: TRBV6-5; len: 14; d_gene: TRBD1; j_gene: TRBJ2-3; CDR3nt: TGTGCCAGCACCAGGACAGGGGGTCCAGATACGCAGTATTTT; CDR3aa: CASTRTGGPDTQYF
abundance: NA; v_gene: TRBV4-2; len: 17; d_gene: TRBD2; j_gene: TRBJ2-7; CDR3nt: TGTGCCAGCAGCCAGGTGTTAGCGGGAGGGAGCTCCTACGAGCAGTACTTC; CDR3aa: CASSQVLAGGSSYEQYF
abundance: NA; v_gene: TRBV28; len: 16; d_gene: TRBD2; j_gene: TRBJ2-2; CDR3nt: TGTGCCAGCAGAGACGGACTAGCGGGAGTTACCGGGGAGCTGTTTTTT; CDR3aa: CASRDGLAGVTGELFF
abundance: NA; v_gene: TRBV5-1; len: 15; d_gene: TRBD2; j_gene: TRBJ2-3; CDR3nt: TGCGCCAGCAGCCGGACTAGCGGCAACACAGATACGCAGTATTTT; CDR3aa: CASSRTSGNTDTQYF
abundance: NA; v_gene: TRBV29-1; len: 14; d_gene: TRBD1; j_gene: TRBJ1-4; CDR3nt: TGCAGCGCCATCGGGACAGGGGGCGATGAAAAACTGTTTTTT; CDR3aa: CSAIGTGGDEKLFF
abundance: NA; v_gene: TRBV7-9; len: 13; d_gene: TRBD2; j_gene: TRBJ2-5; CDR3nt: TGTGCCAGCAGCAGCGGGAGGGGGCAGACCCAGTACTTC; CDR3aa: CASSSGRGQTQYF
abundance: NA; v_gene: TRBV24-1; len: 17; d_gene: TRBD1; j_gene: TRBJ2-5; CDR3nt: TGTGCCACCAGTGACCGCAGGTTAGACAGGGTTCCTGAGACCCAGTACTTC; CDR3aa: CATSDRRLDRVPETQYF
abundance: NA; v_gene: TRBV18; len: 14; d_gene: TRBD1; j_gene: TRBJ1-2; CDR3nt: TGTGCCAGCTCGATACAGGGGGCGCAGAATGGCTACACCTTC; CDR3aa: CASSIQGAQNGYTF
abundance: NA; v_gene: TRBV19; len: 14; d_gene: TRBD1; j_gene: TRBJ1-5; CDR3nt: TGTGCCAGTAGCCGACAGGGATCCGGTCAGCCCCAGCATTTT; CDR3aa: CASSRQGSGQPQHF
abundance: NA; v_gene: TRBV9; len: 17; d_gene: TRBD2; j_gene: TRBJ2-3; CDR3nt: TGTGCCAGCAGGAGGGAAGGTTGGAGCGGGATTGCAGATACGCAGTATTTT; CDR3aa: CASRREGWSGIADTQYF
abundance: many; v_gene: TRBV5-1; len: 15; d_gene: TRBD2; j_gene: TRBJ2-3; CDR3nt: TGCGCCAGCAGCAGGGAGGGCCGGGGATTAGATACGCAGTATTTT; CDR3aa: CASSREGRGLDTQYF
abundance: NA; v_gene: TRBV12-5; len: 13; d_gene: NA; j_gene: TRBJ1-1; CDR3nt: TGTGCTAGTGTCCTAGGACAGATAAGTGAAGCTTTCTTT; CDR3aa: CASVLGQISEAFF
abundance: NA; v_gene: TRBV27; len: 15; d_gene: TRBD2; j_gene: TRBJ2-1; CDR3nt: TGTGCCAGCAGGGGGACTAGCGGCTCCTACAATGAGCAGTTCTTC; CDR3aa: CASRGTSGSYNEQFF